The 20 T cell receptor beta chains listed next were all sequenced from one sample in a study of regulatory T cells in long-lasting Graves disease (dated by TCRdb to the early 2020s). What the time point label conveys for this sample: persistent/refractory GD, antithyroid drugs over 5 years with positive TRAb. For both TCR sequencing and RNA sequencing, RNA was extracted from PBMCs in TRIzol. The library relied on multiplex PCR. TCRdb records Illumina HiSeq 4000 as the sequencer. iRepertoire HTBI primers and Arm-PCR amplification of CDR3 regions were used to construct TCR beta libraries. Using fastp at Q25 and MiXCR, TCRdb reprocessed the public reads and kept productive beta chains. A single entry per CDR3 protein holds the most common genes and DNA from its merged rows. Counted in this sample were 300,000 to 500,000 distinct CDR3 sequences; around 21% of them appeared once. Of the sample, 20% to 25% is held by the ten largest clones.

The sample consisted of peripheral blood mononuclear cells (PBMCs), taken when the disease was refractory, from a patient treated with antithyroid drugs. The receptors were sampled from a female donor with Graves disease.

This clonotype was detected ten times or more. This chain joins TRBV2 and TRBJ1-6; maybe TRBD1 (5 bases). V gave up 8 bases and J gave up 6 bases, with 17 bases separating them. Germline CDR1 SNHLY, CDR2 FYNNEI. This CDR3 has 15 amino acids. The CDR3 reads CASCGDSGFNSPLHF. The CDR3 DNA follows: TGTGCCAGCTGTGGAGACAGTGGATTTAATTCACCCCTCCACTTT.

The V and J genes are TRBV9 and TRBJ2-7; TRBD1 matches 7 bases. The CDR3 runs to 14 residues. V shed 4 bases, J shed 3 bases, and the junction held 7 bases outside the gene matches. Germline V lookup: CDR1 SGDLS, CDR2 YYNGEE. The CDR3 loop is CASSYRDSLYEQYF. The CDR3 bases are TGTGCCAGCAGCTACCGGGACAGTCTCTACGAGCAGTACTTC.

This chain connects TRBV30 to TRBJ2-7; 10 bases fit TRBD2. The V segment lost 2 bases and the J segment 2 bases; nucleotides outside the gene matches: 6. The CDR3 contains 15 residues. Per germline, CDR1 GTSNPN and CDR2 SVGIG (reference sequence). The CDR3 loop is CAWSPGTSATYEQYF. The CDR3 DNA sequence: TGTGCCTGGAGTCCAGGGACTAGCGCGACCTACGAGCAGTACTTC.

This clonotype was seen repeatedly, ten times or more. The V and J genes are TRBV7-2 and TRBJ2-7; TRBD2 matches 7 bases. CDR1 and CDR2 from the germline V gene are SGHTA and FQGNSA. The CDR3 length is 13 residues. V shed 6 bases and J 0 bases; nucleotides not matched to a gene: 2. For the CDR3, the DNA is TGTGCCAGCAGAGAGCGGGGCTCCTACGAGCAGTACTTC. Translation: CASRERGSYEQYF.

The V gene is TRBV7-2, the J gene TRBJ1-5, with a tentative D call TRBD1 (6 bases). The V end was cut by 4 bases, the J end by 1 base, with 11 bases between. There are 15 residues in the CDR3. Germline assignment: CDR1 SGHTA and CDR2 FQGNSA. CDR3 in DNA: TGTGCCAGCAGCTCGAATAGGGGGAGCAATCAGCCCCAGCATTTT. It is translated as CASSSNRGSNQPQHF.

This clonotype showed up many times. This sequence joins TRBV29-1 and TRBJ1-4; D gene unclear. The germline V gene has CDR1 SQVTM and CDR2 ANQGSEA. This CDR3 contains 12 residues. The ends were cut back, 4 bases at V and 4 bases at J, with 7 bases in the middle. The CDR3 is CSVAESNEKLFF. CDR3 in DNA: TGCAGCGTTGCTGAAAGTAATGAAAAACTGTTTTTT. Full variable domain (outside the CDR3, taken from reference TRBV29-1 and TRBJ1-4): SAVISQKPSRDICQRGTSLTIQCQVDSQVTMMFWYRQQPGQSLTLIATANQGSEATYESGFVIDKFPISRPNLTFSTLTVSNMSPEDSSIYLCSVAESNEKLFFGSGTQLSVL.

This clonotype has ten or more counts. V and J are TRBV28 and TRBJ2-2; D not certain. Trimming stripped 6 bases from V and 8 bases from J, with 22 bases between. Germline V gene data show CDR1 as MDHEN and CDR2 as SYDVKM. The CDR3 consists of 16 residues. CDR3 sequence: CASSEPRGRSTGELFF. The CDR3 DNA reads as TGTGCCAGCAGCGAACCGCGTGGACGATCCACTGGGGAGCTGTTTTTT.

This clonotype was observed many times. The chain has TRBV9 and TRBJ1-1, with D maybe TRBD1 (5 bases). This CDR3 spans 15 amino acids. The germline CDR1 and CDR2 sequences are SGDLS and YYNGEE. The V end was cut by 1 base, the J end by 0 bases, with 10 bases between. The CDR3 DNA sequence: TGTGCCAGCAGCGTATTGACAGACGTGAACACTGAAGCTTTCTTT. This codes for CASSVLTDVNTEAFF.

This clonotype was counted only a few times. The chain's CDR3 is CASTPSDLTGELFF. CDR3 DNA sequence: TGTGCCAGCACCCCCTCCGACCTAACCGGGGAGCTGTTTTTT. This sequence joins TRBV12-3 or TRBV12-4 and TRBJ2-2; D ambiguous. The CDR3 runs to 14 residues. V was clipped by 7 bases and J by 5 bases, with 14 bases between them.

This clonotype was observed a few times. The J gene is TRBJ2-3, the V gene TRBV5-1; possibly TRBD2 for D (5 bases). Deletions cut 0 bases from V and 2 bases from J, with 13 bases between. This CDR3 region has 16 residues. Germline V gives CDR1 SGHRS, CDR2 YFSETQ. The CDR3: CASSLGVGGYTDTQYF. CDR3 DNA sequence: TGCGCCAGCAGCTTGGGAGTTGGCGGGTACACAGATACGCAGTATTTT.

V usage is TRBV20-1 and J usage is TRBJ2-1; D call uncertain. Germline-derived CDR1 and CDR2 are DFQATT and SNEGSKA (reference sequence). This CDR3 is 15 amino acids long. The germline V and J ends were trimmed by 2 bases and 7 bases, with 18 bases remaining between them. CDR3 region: CSARIWSNPGNEQFF. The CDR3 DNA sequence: TGCAGTGCTAGAATATGGAGTAATCCTGGGAATGAGCAGTTCTTC.

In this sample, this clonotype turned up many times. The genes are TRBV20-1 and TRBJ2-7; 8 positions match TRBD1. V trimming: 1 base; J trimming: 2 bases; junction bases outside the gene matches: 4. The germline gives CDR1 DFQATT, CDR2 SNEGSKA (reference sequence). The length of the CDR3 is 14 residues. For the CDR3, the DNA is TGCAGTGCTAGAGGACAGGGGAGAGCCTACGAGCAGTACTTC. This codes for CSARGQGRAYEQYF.

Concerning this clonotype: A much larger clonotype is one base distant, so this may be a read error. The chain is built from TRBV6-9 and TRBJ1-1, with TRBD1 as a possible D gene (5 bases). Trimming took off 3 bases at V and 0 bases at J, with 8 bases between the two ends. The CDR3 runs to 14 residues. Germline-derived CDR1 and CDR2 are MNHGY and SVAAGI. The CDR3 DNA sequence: TGTGCCAGCAGTTACGTAGGGGTGAACACTGAAGCTTTCTTT. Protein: CASSYVGVNTEAFF.

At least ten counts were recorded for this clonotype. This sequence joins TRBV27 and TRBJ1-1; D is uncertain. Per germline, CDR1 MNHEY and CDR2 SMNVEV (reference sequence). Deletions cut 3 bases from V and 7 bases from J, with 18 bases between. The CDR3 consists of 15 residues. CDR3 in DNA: TGTGCCAGCAGTTTGACGGAAGAACTTACGGGTGAAGCTTTCTTT. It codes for CASSLTEELTGEAFF.

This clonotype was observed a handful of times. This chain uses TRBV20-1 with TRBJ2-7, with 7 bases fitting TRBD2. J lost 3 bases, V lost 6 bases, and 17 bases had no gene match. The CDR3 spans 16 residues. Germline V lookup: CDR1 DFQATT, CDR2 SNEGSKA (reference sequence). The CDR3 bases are TGCAGTGCGTATCGGGGGGAGGGATTTGGCTACTACGAGCAGTACTTC. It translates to CSAYRGEGFGYYEQYF.

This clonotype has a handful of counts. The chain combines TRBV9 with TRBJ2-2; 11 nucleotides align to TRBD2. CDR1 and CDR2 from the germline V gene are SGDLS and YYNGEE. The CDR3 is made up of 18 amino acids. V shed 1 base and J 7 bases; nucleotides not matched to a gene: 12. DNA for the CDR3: TGTGCCAGCAGCGTAAGGCCTGTAGCGGGAGGGCCCAGCGGGGAGCTGTTTTTT. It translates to CASSVRPVAGGPSGELFF.

For the CDR3, the DNA is TGTGCCAGCAGCTCTCCCCCGGGACGGAACACCGGGGAGCTGTTTTTT. As protein: CASSSPPGRNTGELFF. This rearrangement joins TRBV7-2 to TRBJ2-2; TRBD1 or TRBD2 may be the D gene (5 bases each). Germline assignment: CDR1 SGHTA and CDR2 FQGNSA. V was pared by 4 bases and J by 1 base, with 13 bases between. The CDR3 has 16 amino acids.

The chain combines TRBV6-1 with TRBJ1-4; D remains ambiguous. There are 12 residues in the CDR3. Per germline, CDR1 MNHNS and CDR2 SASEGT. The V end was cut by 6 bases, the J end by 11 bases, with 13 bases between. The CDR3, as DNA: TGTGCCAGCAGGGCTCCCCTGGGGAAACTGTTTTTT. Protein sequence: CASRAPLGKLFF.

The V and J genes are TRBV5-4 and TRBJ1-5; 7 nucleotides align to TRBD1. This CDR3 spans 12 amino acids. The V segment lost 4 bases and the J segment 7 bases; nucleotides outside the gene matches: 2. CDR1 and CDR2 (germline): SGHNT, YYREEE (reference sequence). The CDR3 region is CASSVQGQPQHF. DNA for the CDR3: TGTGCCAGCAGCGTACAGGGGCAGCCCCAGCATTTT. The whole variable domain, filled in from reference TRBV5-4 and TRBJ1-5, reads ETGVTQSPTHLIKTRGQQVTLRCSSQSGHNTVSWYQQALGQGPQFIFQYYREEENGRGNFPPRFSGLQFPNYSSELNVNALELDDSALYLCASSVQGQPQHFGDGTRLSIL.

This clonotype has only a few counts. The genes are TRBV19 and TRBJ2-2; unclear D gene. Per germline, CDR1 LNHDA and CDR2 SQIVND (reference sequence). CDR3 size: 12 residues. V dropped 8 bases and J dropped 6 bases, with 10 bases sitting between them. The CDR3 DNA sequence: TGTGCCAGTGGGGTTTCGGCCGGGGAGCTGTTTTTT. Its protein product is CASGVSAGELFF.